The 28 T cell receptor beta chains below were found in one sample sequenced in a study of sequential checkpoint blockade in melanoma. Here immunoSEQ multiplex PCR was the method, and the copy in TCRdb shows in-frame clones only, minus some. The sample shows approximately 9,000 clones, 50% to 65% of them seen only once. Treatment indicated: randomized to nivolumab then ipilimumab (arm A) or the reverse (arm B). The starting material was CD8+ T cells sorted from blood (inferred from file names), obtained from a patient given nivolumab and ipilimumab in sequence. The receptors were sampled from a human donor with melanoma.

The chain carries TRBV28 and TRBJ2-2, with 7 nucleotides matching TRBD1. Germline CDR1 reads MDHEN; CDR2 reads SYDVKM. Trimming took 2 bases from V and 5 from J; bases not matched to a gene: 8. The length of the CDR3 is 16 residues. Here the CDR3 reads CASSLVKGARTGELFF. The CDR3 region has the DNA TGTGCCAGCAGTTTAGTGAAGGGGGCGAGGACCGGGGAGCTGTTTTTT.

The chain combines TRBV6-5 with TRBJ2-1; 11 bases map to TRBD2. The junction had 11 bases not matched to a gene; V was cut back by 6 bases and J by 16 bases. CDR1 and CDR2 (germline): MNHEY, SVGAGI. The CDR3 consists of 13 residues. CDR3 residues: CASRPALAGENFF. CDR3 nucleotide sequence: TGTGCCAGCAGGCCGGCACTAGCGGGAGAGAACTTCTTC.

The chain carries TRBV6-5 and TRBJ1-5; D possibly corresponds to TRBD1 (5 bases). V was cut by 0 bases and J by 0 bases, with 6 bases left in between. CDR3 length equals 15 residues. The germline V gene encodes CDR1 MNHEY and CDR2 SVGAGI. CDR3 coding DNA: TGTGCCAGCAGTTACTCACAGGATAGCAATCAGCCCCAGCATTTT. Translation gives CASSYSQDSNQPQHF.

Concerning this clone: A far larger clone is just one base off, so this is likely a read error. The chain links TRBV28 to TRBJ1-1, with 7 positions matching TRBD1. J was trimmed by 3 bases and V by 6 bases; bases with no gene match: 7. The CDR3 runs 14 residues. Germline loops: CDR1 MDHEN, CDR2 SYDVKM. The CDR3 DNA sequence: TGTGCCAGCAGAGACAGGGCCGGCGACACTGAAGCTTTCTTT. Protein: CASRDRAGDTEAFF.

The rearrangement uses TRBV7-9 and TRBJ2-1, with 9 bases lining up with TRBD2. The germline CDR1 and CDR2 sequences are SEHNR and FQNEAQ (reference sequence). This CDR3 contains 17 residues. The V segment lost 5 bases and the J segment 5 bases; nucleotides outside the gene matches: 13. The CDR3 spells CASSPFSTSGVNNEQFF. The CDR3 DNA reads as TGTGCCAGCAGCCCTTTCTCGACTAGCGGAGTCAACAATGAGCAGTTCTTC.

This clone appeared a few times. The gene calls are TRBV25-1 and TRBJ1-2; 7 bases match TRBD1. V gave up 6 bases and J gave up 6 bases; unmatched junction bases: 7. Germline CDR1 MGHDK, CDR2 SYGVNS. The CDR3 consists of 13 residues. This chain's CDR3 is CASSLGGTDGYTF. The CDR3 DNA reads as TGTGCCAGCAGCTTAGGGGGCACGGATGGCTACACCTTC.

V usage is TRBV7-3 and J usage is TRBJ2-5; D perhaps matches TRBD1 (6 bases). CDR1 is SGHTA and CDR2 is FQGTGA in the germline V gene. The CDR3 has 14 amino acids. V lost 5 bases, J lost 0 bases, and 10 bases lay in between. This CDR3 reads CASSATGNQETQYF. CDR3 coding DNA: TGTGCCAGCAGCGCGACAGGCAACCAAGAGACCCAGTACTTC.

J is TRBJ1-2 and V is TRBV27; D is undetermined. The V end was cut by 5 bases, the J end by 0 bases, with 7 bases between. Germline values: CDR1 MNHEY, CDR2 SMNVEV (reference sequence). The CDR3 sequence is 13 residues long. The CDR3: CASSPGSNYGYTF. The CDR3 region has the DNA TGTGCCAGCAGTCCGGGGTCTAACTATGGCTACACCTTC.

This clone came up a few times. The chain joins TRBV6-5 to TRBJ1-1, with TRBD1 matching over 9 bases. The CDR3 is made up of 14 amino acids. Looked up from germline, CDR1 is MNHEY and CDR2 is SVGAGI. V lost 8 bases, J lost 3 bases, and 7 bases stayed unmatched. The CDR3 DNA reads TGTGCCAGCGTCCTTGGACAGGGGTACACTGAAGCTTTCTTT. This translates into CASVLGQGYTEAFF.

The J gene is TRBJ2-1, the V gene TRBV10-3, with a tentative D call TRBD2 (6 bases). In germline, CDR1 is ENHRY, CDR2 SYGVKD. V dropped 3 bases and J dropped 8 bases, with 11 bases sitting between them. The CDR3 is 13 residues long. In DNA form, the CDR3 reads TGTGCCATCAGTGATTCCGGGGAGGATGAGCAGTTCTTC. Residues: CAISDSGEDEQFF.

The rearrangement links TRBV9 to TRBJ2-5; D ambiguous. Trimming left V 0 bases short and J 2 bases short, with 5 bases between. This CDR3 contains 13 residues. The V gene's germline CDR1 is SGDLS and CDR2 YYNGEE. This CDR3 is CASSVAPQETQYF. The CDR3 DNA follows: TGTGCCAGCAGCGTAGCCCCACAAGAGACCCAGTACTTC.

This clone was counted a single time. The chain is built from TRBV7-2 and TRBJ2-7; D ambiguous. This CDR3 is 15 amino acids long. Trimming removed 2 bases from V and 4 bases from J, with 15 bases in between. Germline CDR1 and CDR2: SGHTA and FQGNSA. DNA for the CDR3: TGTGCCAGCAGCTTAAAGCCAGGCCGACCTTACGAGCAGTACTTC. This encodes CASSLKPGRPYEQYF.

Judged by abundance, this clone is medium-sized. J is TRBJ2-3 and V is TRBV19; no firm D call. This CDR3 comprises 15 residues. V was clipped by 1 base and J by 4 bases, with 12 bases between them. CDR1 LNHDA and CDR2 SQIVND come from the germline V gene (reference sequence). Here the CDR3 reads CASSIGPSPSDTQYF. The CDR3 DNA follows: TGTGCCAGTAGTATAGGGCCTAGTCCCTCAGATACGCAGTATTTT.

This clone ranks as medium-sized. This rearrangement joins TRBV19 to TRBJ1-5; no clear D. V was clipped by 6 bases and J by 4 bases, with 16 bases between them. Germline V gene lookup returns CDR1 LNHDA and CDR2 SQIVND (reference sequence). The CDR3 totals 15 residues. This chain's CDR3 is CASRTIVGSNQPQHF. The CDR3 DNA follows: TGTGCCAGTAGGACCATCGTGGGCAGTAATCAGCCCCAGCATTTT.

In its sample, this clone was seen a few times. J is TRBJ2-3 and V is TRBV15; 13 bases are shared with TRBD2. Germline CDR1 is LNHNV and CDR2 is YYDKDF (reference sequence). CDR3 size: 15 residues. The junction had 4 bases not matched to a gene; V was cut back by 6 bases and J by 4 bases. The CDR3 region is CATSRTSGSPDTQYF. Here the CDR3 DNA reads TGTGCCACCAGTAGGACTAGCGGGAGCCCAGATACGCAGTATTTT.

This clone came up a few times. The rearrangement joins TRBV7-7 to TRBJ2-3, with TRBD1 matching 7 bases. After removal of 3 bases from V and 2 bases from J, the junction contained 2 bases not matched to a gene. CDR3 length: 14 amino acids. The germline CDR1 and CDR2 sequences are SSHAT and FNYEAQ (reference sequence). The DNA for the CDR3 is TGTGCCAGCAGCTTGACAGGGTACACAGATACGCAGTATTTT. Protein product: CASSLTGYTDTQYF.

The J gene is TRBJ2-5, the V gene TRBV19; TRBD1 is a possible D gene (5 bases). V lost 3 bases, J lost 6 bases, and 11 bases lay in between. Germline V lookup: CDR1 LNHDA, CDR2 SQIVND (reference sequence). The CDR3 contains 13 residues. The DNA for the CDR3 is TGTGCCAGTAGTATGTGGGGCAGTAAGACCCAGTACTTC. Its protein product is CASSMWGSKTQYF.

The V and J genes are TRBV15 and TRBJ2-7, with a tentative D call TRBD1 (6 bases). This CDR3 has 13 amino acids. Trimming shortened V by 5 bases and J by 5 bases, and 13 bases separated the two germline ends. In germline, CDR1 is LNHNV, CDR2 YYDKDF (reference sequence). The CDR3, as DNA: TGTGCCACCAGCTCCCGGGACACCCACGAGCAGTACTTC. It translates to CATSSRDTHEQYF.

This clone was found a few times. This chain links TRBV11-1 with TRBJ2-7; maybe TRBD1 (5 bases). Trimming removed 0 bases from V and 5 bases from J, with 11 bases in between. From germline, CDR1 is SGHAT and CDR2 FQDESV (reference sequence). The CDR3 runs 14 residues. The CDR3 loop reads CASSLAGNRNEQYF. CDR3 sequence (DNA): TGTGCCAGCAGCTTAGCAGGGAACAGGAACGAGCAGTACTTC.

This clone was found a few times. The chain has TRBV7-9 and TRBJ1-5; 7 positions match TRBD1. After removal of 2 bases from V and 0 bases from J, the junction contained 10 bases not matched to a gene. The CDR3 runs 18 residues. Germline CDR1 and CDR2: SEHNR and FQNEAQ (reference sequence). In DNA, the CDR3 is TGTGCCAGCAGCTTACCGGAGGGGGCGGCCCCTAGCAATCAGCCCCAGCATTTT. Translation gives CASSLPEGAAPSNQPQHF.

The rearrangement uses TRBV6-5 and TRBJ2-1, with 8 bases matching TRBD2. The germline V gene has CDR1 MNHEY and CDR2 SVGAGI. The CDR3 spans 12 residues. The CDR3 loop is CASASGWNEQFF. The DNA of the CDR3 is TGTGCTTCGGCTAGCGGGTGGAATGAGCAGTTCTTC.

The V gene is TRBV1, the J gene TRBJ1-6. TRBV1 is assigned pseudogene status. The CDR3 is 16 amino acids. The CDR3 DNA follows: TGCACCAGCAGACATGGGAGGGGCTCATATAATTCACCCCTCCACTTT. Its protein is CTSRHGRGSYNSPLHF.

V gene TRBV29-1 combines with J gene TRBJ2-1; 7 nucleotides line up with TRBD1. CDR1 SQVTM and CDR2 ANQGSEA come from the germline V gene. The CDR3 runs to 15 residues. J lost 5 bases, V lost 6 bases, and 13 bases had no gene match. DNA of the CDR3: TGCAGCGTCGAGACGTACGGACAGGTCAACAATGAGCAGTTCTTC. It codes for CSVETYGQVNNEQFF.

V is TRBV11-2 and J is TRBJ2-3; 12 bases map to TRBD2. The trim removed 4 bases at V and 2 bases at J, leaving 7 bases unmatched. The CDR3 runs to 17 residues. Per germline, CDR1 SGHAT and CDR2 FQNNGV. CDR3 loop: CASSSRTSGDLTDTQYF. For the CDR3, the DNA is TGTGCCAGCAGCTCACGGACTAGCGGGGACCTCACAGATACGCAGTATTTT.

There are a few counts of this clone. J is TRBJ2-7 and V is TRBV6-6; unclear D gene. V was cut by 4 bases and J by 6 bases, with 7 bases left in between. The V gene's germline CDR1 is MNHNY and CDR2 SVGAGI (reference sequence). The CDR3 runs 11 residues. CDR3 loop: CASSFRGEQYF. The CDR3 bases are TGTGCCAGCAGTTTTCGAGGCGAGCAGTACTTC.

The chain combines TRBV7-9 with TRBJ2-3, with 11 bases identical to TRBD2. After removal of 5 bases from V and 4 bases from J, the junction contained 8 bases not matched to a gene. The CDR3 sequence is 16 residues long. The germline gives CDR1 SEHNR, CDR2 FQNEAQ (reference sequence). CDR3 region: CASSPTVAGGPDTQYF. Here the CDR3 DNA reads TGTGCCAGCAGCCCTACTGTAGCGGGGGGGCCAGATACGCAGTATTTT.

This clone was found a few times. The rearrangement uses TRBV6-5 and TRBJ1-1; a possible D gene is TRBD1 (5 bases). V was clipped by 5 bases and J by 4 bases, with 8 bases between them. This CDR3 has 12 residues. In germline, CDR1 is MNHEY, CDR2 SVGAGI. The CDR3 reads CASSAGPTEAFF. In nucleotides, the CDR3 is TGTGCCAGCAGTGCAGGGCCCACTGAAGCTTTCTTT.

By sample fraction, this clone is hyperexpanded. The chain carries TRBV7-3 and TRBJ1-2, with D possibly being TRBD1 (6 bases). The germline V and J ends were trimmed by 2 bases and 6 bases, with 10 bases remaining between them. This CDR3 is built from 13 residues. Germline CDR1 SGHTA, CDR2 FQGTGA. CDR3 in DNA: TGTGCCAGCAGCTTAGGGGGCACGGATGGCTACACCTTC. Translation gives CASSLGGTDGYTF.